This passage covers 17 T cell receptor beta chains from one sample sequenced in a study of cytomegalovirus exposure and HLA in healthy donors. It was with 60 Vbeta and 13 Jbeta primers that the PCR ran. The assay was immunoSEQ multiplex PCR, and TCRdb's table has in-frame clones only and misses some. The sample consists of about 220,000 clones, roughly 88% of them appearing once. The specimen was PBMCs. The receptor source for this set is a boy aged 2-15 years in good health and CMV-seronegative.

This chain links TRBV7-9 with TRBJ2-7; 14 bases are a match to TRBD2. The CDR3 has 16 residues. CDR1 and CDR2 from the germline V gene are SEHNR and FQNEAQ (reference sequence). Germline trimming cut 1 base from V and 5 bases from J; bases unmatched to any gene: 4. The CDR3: CASSLVGLAGVDEQYF. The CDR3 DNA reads TGTGCCAGCAGCTTAGTGGGACTAGCGGGAGTCGACGAGCAGTACTTC.

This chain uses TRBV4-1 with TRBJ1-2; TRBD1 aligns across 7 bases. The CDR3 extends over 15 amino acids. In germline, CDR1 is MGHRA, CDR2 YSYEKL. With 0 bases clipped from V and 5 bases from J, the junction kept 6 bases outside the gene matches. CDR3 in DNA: TGCGCCAGCAGCCAAGATCCTTCAGGGGGTTATGGCTACACCTTC. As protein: CASSQDPSGGYGYTF.

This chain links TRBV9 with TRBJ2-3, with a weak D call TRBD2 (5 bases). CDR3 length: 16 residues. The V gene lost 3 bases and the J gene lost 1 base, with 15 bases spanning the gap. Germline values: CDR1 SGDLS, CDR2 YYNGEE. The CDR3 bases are TGTGCCAGCAGCGCACTCGCTGCCGGGGGCACAGATACGCAGTATTTT. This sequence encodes CASSALAAGGTDTQYF.

The CDR3, as DNA: TGCGCCAGCAGCTGGGACAGGAATAGCTCTGGGGCCAACGTCCTGACTTTC. It encodes CASSWDRNSSGANVLTF. This chain joins TRBV5-1 and TRBJ2-6, with TRBD1 matching over 8 bases. The germline CDR1 and CDR2 sequences are SGHRS and YFSETQ. The V segment lost 3 bases and the J segment 0 bases; nucleotides outside the gene matches: 5. The CDR3 has 17 amino acids.

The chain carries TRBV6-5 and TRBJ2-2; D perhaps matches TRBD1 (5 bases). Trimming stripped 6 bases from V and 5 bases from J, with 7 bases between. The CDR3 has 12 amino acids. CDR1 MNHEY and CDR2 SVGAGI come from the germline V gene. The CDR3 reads CASSSGTGELFF. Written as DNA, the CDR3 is TGTGCCAGCAGCTCAGGGACCGGGGAGCTGTTTTTT.

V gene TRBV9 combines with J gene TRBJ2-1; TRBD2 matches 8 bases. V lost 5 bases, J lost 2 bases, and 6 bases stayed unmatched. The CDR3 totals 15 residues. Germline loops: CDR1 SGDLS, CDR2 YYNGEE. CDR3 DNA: TGTGCCAGCAGTCTTAGCGGGACACCCTACAATGAGCAGTTCTTC. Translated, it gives CASSLSGTPYNEQFF.

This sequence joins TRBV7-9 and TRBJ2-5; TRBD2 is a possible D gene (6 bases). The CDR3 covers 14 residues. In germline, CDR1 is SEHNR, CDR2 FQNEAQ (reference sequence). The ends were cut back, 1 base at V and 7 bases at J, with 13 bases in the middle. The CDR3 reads CASSLVPGEVTQYF. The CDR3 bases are TGTGCCAGCAGCTTAGTTCCGGGGGAGGTGACCCAGTACTTC.

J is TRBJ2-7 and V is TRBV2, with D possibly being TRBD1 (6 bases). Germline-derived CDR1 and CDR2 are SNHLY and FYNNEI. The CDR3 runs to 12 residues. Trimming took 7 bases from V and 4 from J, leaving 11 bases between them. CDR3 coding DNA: TGTGCCAGCATAGAAACAGGGTACGAGCAGTACTTC. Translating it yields CASIETGYEQYF. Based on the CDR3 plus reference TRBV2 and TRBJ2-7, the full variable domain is EPEVTQTPSHQVTQMGQEVILRCVPISNHLYFYWYRQILGQKVEFLVSFYNNEISEKSEIFDDQFSVERPDGSNFTLKIRSTKLEDSAMYFCASIETGYEQYFGPGTRLTVT.

The CDR3 coding sequence is TGCAGCGTTGAATACGGCTACGAGCAGTACTTC. The encoded protein is CSVEYGYEQYF. The chain couples TRBV29-1 to TRBJ2-7; no clear D. With 2 bases removed from V and 3 bases from J, the gap between germline ends came to 5 bases. This CDR3 is built from 11 residues. Germline values: CDR1 SQVTM, CDR2 ANQGSEA.

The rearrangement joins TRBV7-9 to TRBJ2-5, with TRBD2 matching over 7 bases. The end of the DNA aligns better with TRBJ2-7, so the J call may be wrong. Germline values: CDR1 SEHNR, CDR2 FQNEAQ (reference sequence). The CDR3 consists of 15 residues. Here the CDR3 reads CASSPSMSSGDEQYF. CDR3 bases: TGTGCCAGCAGCCCCTCGATGTCTAGCGGTGACGAGCAGTACTTC.

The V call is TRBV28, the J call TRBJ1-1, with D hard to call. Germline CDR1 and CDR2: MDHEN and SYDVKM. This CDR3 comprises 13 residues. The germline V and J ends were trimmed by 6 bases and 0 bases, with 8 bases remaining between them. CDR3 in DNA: TGTGCCAGCAGGCGAGCTTTGAACACTGAAGCTTTCTTT. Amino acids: CASRRALNTEAFF.

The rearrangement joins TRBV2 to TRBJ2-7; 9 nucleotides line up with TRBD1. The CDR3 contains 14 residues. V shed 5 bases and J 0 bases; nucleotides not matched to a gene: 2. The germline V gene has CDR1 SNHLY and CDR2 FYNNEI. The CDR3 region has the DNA TGTGCCAGCAGTAAGACAGGGGGCTCCTACGAGCAGTACTTC. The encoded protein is CASSKTGGSYEQYF.

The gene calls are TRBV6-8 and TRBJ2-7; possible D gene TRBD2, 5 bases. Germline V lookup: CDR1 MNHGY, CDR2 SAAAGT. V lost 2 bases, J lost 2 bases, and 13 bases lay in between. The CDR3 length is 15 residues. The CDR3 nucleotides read TGTGCCAGCAGTTACGAACCACGGGATGCCTACGAGCAGTACTTC. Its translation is CASSYEPRDAYEQYF.

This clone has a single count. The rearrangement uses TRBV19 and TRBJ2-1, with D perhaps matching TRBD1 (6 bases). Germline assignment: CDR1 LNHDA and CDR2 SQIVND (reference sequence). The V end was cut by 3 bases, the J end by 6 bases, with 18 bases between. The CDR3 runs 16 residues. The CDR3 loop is CASSMSQGRGINEQFF. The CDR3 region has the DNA TGTGCCAGTAGTATGTCACAGGGCCGGGGTATCAATGAGCAGTTCTTC.

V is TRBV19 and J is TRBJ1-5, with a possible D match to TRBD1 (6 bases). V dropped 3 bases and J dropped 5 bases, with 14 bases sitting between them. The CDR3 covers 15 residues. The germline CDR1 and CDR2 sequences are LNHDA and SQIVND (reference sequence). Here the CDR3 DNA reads TGTGCCAGTAGTATCGGCTTTAACAGGGATCAGCCCCAGCATTTT. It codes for CASSIGFNRDQPQHF.

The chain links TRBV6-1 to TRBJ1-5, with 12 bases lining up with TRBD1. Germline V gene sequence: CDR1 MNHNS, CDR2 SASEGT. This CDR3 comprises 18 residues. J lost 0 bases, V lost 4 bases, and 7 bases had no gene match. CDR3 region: CASSAGTGGFYSNQPQHF. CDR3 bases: TGTGCCAGCAGTGCCGGGACAGGGGGCTTTTATAGCAATCAGCCCCAGCATTTT.

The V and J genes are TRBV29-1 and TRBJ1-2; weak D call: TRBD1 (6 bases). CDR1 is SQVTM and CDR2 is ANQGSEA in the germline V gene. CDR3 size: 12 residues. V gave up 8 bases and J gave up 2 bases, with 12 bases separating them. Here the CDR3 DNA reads TGCAGCATCATACAGGGAAACTATGGCTACACCTTC. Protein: CSIIQGNYGYTF.